This T cell receptor (beta chain) emerged from a study of long-term antiretroviral therapy in people with HIV. General study points: Dominant in the repertoire at all time points were clones expanded before ART.

V lost 3 bases and J lost 2, with 13 bases in between. The CDR3 loop spans 15 amino acids. CDR1 and CDR2 (germline): MGHRA, YSYEKL. At survey level, the immunoSEQ assay was run in its v3.0 version. Libraries were prepared by immunoSEQ multiplex PCR; TCRdb keeps only in-frame clonotypes and omits some of them. Of roughly 42,000 clones in the sample, approximately 89% were seen once. Only a few counts were recorded for this clone. Its antigen is currently unknown. J is TRBJ1-1 and V is TRBV4-1, with D possibly TRBD1 on 5 matching bases. The sequence was obtained from a woman aged 45 to 65 with HIV. Material: unsorted PBMCs, obtained 0.1 years before starting antiretroviral therapy. The CDR3 sequence is CASSHTGDGNTEAFF. The CDR3 nucleotides are TGCGCCAGCAGCCACACCGGGGACGGTAACACTGAAGCTTTCTTT.